The 10 T cell receptor beta chains listed next were all sequenced from one sample in a study of cytomegalovirus exposure and HLA in healthy donors. This PCR relied on a set of 60 Vbeta primers and 13 Jbeta primers. Profiled with immunoSEQ multiplex PCR; TCRdb holds only in-frame clones, not every one. The sample includes fewer than 200,000 clones, approximately 80% of them seen just once. The sample was PBMCs. Receptors were obtained from a man between 18 and 35 years old in good health and CMV-seropositive.

The chain couples TRBV29-1 to TRBJ2-7; D not resolved. This CDR3 contains 10 residues. Trimming removed 6 bases from V and 3 bases from J, with 6 bases in between. The germline V gene encodes CDR1 SQVTM and CDR2 ANQGSEA. CDR3 sequence: CSVQNYEQYF. CDR3 DNA: TGCAGCGTCCAGAACTACGAGCAGTACTTC.

The chain couples TRBV5-6 to TRBJ2-7, with 9 bases that match TRBD1. Germline V gene lookup returns CDR1 SGHDT and CDR2 YYEEEE. This CDR3 has 15 residues. V trimming: 0 bases; J trimming: 5 bases; junction bases outside the gene matches: 6. The CDR3 sequence is CASSLAGQGKHEQYF. The CDR3 DNA sequence: TGTGCCAGCAGCTTGGCTGGACAGGGGAAGCACGAGCAGTACTTC.

This chain uses TRBV19 with TRBJ1-5; D might be TRBD1 (6 bases). CDR1 is LNHDA and CDR2 is SQIVND in the germline V gene (reference sequence). The CDR3 spans 15 residues. V gave up 3 bases and J gave up 3 bases, with 12 bases separating them. The CDR3 sequence is CASSILTGPNQPQHF. In nucleotides, the CDR3 is TGTGCCAGTAGTATTCTGACAGGCCCCAATCAGCCCCAGCATTTT.

This clone was seen only once. This chain uses TRBV27 with TRBJ1-2, with D possibly matching TRBD1 (6 bases). The germline V gene encodes CDR1 MNHEY and CDR2 SMNVEV (reference sequence). V lost 2 bases and J lost 2, with 18 bases in between. The CDR3 has 17 amino acids. CDR3 DNA: TGTGCCAGCAGTTTACCTCCTGGTCCAGGGGCAAACTATGGCTACACCTTC. Translated, it gives CASSLPPGPGANYGYTF.

V is TRBV7-3 and J is TRBJ2-7; D perhaps matches TRBD1 (5 bases). Germline loops: CDR1 SGHTA, CDR2 FQGTGA. With 5 bases removed from V and 4 bases from J, the gap between germline ends came to 18 bases. The CDR3 has 15 residues. The CDR3 protein is CASSPQAGKSYEQYF. As DNA, the CDR3 is TGTGCCAGCAGCCCCCAGGCAGGGAAATCTTACGAGCAGTACTTC.

The rearrangement uses TRBV27 and TRBJ2-7, with TRBD1 identical over 8 bases. The CDR3 sequence is 13 residues long. The germline CDR1 and CDR2 sequences are MNHEY and SMNVEV (reference sequence). Trimming cost V 2 bases and J 4 bases; bases outside gene matches: 1. The CDR3 DNA sequence: TGTGCCAGCAGTTTAGGGACAGGATACGAGCAGTACTTC. This codes for CASSLGTGYEQYF.

The CDR3 here is CSATLLAGNEQFF. For the CDR3, the DNA is TGCAGCGCCACCCTGCTAGCGGGAAACGAGCAGTTCTTC. The chain combines TRBV29-1 with TRBJ2-1; TRBD2 matches 9 bases. Germline-derived CDR1 and CDR2 are SQVTM and ANQGSEA. The length of the CDR3 is 13 residues. J lost 10 bases, V lost 7 bases, and 11 bases had no gene match.

This chain links TRBV21-1 with TRBJ2-4; TRBD2 reflects the table's D call only, with no check against the DNA. TRBV21-1 is given as a pseudogene. The CDR3 loop spans 12 amino acids. DNA for the CDR3: TGTGCCAGCAGCAAAAAATACGGGATTCAGTACTTC. This sequence encodes CASSKKYGIQYF.

The sample holds one count of this clone. V is TRBV5-4 and J is TRBJ1-2, with 8 nucleotides matching TRBD1. CDR3 length equals 15 residues. Germline V gives CDR1 SGHNT, CDR2 YYREEE (reference sequence). V dropped 4 bases and J dropped 0; count of bases not matched to a gene: 5. CDR3 bases: TGTGCCAGCAGCCAACGACAGGGGCCTAACTATGGCTACACCTTC. This sequence encodes CASSQRQGPNYGYTF.

The chain joins TRBV7-9 to TRBJ2-5; TRBD2 is a possible D gene (6 bases). This CDR3 contains 15 residues. Germline V gene lookup returns CDR1 SEHNR and CDR2 FQNEAQ (reference sequence). Trimming shortened V by 5 bases and J by 3 bases, and 16 bases separated the two germline ends. The CDR3 region has the DNA TGTGCCAGCAGCCGAACCGCAGGAGGGAAAGAGACCCAGTACTTC. As protein: CASSRTAGGKETQYF. The full variable domain, in which reference TRBV7-9 and TRBJ2-5 provide the parts outside the CDR3, is DTGVSQNPRHKITKRGQNVTFRCDPISEHNRLYWYRQTLGQGPEFLTYFQNEAQLEKSRLLSDRFSAERPKGSFSTLEIQRTEQGDSAMYLCASSRTAGGKETQYFGPGTRLLVL.